The 20 T cell receptor beta chains below were found in one sample sequenced in a study of a mutant IDH1 vaccine in newly diagnosed glioma listed by TCRdb under 2021. The time point label for this specimen denotes: week 23, last vaccination. Every vaccine dose consisted of 300 ug of a 20-mer mutant IDH1 peptide in Montanide, administered subcutaneously together with topical imiquimod. The antigens these receptors bind are not known. Libraries were made using the immunoSEQ multiplex PCR assay. TCRdb's version of the immuneACCESS table is confined to in-frame rearrangements and falls short of the full clone set. An unresolved V gene accounts for under half of the shortfall where checked; the remainder is of unknown origin. The sample table records some 70,000 clones; approximately 80% of these occur just once. 10% to 15% of the sample is held by the ten biggest clonotypes. This specimen consisted of PBMCs, obtained from a glioma patient whose treatment included an IDH1 peptide vaccine. These receptors were collected from a man aged 18 to 30 with glioma.

The chain uses TRBV4-3 and TRBJ2-2, with unresolved D. This CDR3 region has 16 residues. Deletions cut 0 bases from V and 1 base from J, with 9 bases between. The germline V gene encodes CDR1 LGHNA and CDR2 YSLEER. This chain's CDR3 is CASSQETYLNTGELFF. The CDR3 DNA reads as TGCGCCAGCAGCCAAGAGACCTATTTGAACACCGGGGAGCTGTTTTTT.

Written as DNA, the CDR3 is TGTGCCAGCAGTTGGGCGGGGGCGCGGACCGGGGAGCTGTTTTTT. Translating it yields CASSWAGARTGELFF. The J gene is TRBJ2-2, the V gene TRBV28; the D gene is possibly TRBD2 (7 bases). V lost 4 bases and J 5 bases, leaving 14 bases between the germline ends. CDR3 length: 15 residues. The germline V gene has CDR1 MDHEN and CDR2 SYDVKM.

The sample holds a few counts of this clone. V gene TRBV5-8 combines with J gene TRBJ1-1; 9 bases match TRBD1. The ends lost 2 bases at V and 11 bases at J; junction bases unmatched: 7. The germline gives CDR1 SGHTS, CDR2 YDEGEE. The CDR3 has 13 residues. The CDR3 bases are TGTGCCAGCAGCTTTGGCGGGACAGGGAAGGCTTTCTTT. It yields the protein CASSFGGTGKAFF.

This chain connects TRBV19 to TRBJ2-1; D possibly corresponds to TRBD2 (6 bases). The CDR3 has 16 residues. In germline, CDR1 is LNHDA, CDR2 SQIVND (reference sequence). Trimming removed 5 bases at V and 0 bases at J, with 14 bases between. CDR3 sequence: CASSGGGRRSYNEQFF. The CDR3 nucleotides read TGTGCCAGTAGTGGTGGGGGGAGGCGCTCCTACAATGAGCAGTTCTTC.

The CDR3 here is CASSPWGTGPYEQYF. In DNA form, the CDR3 reads TGTGCCAGCAGCCCTTGGGGGACAGGCCCCTACGAGCAGTACTTC. This chain connects TRBV9 to TRBJ2-7; TRBD1 matches 8 bases. The CDR3 length is 15 residues. Germline trimming cut 4 bases from V and 2 bases from J; bases unmatched to any gene: 8. The V gene's germline CDR1 is SGDLS and CDR2 YYNGEE.

The chain couples TRBV18 to TRBJ2-7, with 8 positions matching TRBD1. The V gene's germline CDR1 is KGHSH and CDR2 LQKENI. J gave up 0 bases and V 3 bases, and 4 bases lay outside the gene matches. This CDR3 region has 15 residues. The CDR3 reads CASSPGQGLSYEQYF. The DNA of the CDR3 is TGTGCCAGCTCACCTGGACAGGGCCTCTCCTACGAGCAGTACTTC. The variable domain in full, with the rest retrieved from reference TRBV18 and TRBJ2-7, is NAGVMQNPRHLVRRRGQEARLRCSPMKGHSHVYWYRQLPEEGLKFMVYLQKENIIDESGMPKERFSAEFPKEGPSILRIQQVVRGDSAAYFCASSPGQGLSYEQYFGPGTRLTVT.

The chain links TRBV15 to TRBJ1-4; the D gene is possibly TRBD1 (6 bases). V was trimmed by 0 bases and J by 11 bases, leaving 22 bases between them. The V gene's germline CDR1 is LNHNV and CDR2 YYDKDF (reference sequence). The CDR3 runs to 17 residues. The CDR3 loop is CATSRDGGSGPRGKLFF. CDR3 nucleotide sequence: TGTGCCACCAGCAGAGATGGGGGCTCGGGACCCCGGGGGAAACTGTTTTTT.

The CDR3 loop reads CASSFQSAWNYGYTF. The CDR3 DNA reads as TGTGCCAGCAGCTTCCAGAGCGCTTGGAACTATGGCTACACCTTC. The V call is TRBV7-2, the J call TRBJ1-2, with D uncertain. Germline-derived CDR1 and CDR2 are SGHTA and FQGNSA. CDR3 length: 15 amino acids. V lost 3 bases, J lost 2 bases, and 13 bases lay in between.

The rearrangement joins TRBV5-3 to TRBJ1-2; the D gene is possibly TRBD1 (5 bases). TRBV5-3 is identified as an open reading frame with a role that is uncertain. V was trimmed by 0 bases and J by 4 bases, leaving 22 bases between them. CDR3 length equals 18 residues. This CDR3 reads CARSLGGDLLRVFYGYTF. The CDR3 DNA follows: TGTGCCAGAAGCTTGGGGGGCGACCTCCTCCGAGTCTTCTATGGCTACACCTTC.

The chain couples TRBV19 to TRBJ1-1; no clear D gene. The CDR3 has 13 residues. Trimming removed 3 bases at V and 5 bases at J, with 10 bases between. The germline V gene has CDR1 LNHDA and CDR2 SQIVND (reference sequence). For the CDR3, the DNA is TGTGCCAGTAGTATGCCCGGAAGGACTGAAGCTTTCTTT. This codes for CASSMPGRTEAFF.

The rearrangement joins TRBV27 to TRBJ1-5; 7 nucleotides agree with TRBD1. Trimming at V came to 4 bases and at J to 1 base, leaving 1 base not matched to a gene. In germline, CDR1 is MNHEY, CDR2 SMNVEV (reference sequence). CDR3 length equals 14 residues. CDR3 sequence (DNA): TGTGCCAGCAGTTCGACAGGGAGCAATCAGCCCCAGCATTTT. Residues: CASSSTGSNQPQHF.

This sequence joins TRBV19 and TRBJ1-2; D not resolved. V shed 6 bases and J shed 6 bases, with 14 bases lying between them. The CDR3 sequence is 13 residues long. Germline CDR1 LNHDA, CDR2 SQIVND (reference sequence). In nucleotides, the CDR3 is TGTGCCAGTAGAGATCTGTCTCTCGATGGCTACACCTTC. Its protein product is CASRDLSLDGYTF.

The DNA of the CDR3 is TGTGCCAGCAGCTTTCAGGGACCTAGCACAGATACGCAGTATTTT. Encoded protein: CASSFQGPSTDTQYF. V usage is TRBV13 and J usage is TRBJ2-3, with D perhaps TRBD1 or TRBD2 (5 bases each). Germline V CDR1 and CDR2: PRHDT, FYEKMQ (reference sequence). The CDR3 has 15 amino acids. Trimming shortened V by 3 bases and J by 0 bases, and 10 bases separated the two germline ends.

The CDR3 DNA reads TGTGCCTGGAGTGTAGGACGGGGGCGCGCCTACGAGCAGTACTTC. Its translation: CAWSVGRGRAYEQYF. The V and J genes are TRBV30 and TRBJ2-7, with D perhaps matching TRBD1 or TRBD2 (6 bases each). Germline CDR1 reads GTSNPN; CDR2 reads SVGIG (reference sequence). V lost 0 bases and J lost 2, with 14 bases in between. There are 15 residues in the CDR3. Based on the CDR3 plus reference TRBV30 and TRBJ2-7, the full variable domain is SQTIHQWPATLVQPVGSPLSLECTVEGTSNPNLYWYRQAAGRGLQLLFYSVGIGQISSEVPQNLSASRPQDRQFILSSKKLLLSDSGFYLCAWSVGRGRAYEQYFGPGTRLTVT.

In its sample, this clone was seen a few times. The V call is TRBV7-9, the J call TRBJ1-1; a possible D gene is TRBD1 (5 bases). CDR1 SEHNR and CDR2 FQNEAQ come from the germline V gene (reference sequence). Trimming pared 4 bases from V and 6 bases from J, leaving 12 bases between. This CDR3 spans 13 amino acids. The CDR3 DNA sequence: TGTGCCAGCAGCTCGCCCGGGACGGCTGAAGCTTTCTTT. Translated, it gives CASSSPGTAEAFF.

The chain combines TRBV6-6 with TRBJ1-3; D not certain. Germline V gives CDR1 MNHNY, CDR2 SVGAGI (reference sequence). With 11 bases removed from V and 2 bases from J, the gap between germline ends came to 16 bases. The CDR3 extends over 14 amino acids. The CDR3 region is CAAVHSGPGNTIYF. The CDR3, as DNA: TGTGCCGCCGTCCACTCGGGCCCTGGAAACACCATATATTTT.

This chain connects TRBV7-9 to TRBJ1-6; D might be TRBD1 (6 bases). Looked up from germline, CDR1 is SEHNR and CDR2 is FQNEAQ (reference sequence). V was shortened by 5 bases and J by 13 bases, with 18 bases between the two germline ends. This CDR3 region has 14 residues. The CDR3 reads CASSLGGWDGPLHF. The CDR3 region has the DNA TGTGCCAGCAGCCTAGGGGGTTGGGATGGGCCCCTCCACTTT.

This chain connects TRBV4-3 to TRBJ2-5; TRBD2 matches 8 bases. Unmatched junction bases numbered 9, after V lost 2 bases and J lost 1 base. The CDR3 is made up of 17 amino acids. CDR1 LGHNA and CDR2 YSLEER come from the germline V gene. The CDR3 bases are TGCGCCAGCAGCCAACTCGGAGTAGCGGGGTCCCAAGAGACCCAGTACTTC. It translates to CASSQLGVAGSQETQYF.

J is TRBJ2-2 and V is TRBV18, with TRBD1 identical over 12 bases. Germline V gene sequence: CDR1 KGHSH, CDR2 LQKENI. There are 16 residues in the CDR3. V was clipped by 3 bases and J by 6 bases; unmatched bases: 5. Here the CDR3 reads CASSPRDRGRAGELFF. The CDR3 DNA reads as TGTGCCAGCTCACCGAGGGACAGGGGGCGAGCCGGGGAGCTGTTTTTT. Supplemented by reference TRBV18 and TRBJ2-2, the full variable domain reads NAGVMQNPRHLVRRRGQEARLRCSPMKGHSHVYWYRQLPEEGLKFMVYLQKENIIDESGMPKERFSAEFPKEGPSILRIQQVVRGDSAAYFCASSPRDRGRAGELFFGEGSRLTVL.

The J gene is TRBJ1-1, the V gene TRBV30, with a weak D call TRBD1 (6 bases). With 0 bases removed from V and 5 bases from J, the gap between germline ends came to 10 bases. Per the germline V gene, CDR1 is GTSNPN and CDR2 is SVGIG (reference sequence). The CDR3 has 13 amino acids. The CDR3: CAWSVGGATEAFF. In DNA form, the CDR3 reads TGTGCCTGGAGTGTAGGGGGGGCTACTGAAGCTTTCTTT.